This is a list of T cell receptor beta chains from one sample in a study of blood T cell repertoires in COVID-19. Method: immunoSEQ multiplex PCR; TCRdb's copy keeps in-frame clones and lacks some. Here the sample spans over 200,000 clones, 70% to 90% being singletons. Sequencing input: PBMCs or T cells enriched from blood (not recorded which). The receptors shown here come from a man aged 18 to 30 who had recovered from COVID-19. Both conserved end residues are part of each CDR3. The order of the fields is clone size, V gene, J gene, CDR3 length, D gene, CDR3 protein, CDR3 DNA. D genes are given only for firm matches. Part of the rows lack a size; the others show once, few, many or a class for expanded clones.

>NA|TRBV29-1|TRBJ2-3|13|NA
CSVEDQATDTQYF
TGCAGCGTTGAAGATCAGGCAACAGATACGCAGTATTTT
>few|TRBV25-1|TRBJ1-1|14|NA
CASSNGGGNTEAFF
TGTGCCAGCAGCAATGGGGGAGGGAACACTGAAGCTTTCTTT
>NA|TRBV3-1/TRBV3-2|TRBJ2-2|15|NA
CASSQVSILERELFF
TGTGCCAGCAGCCAAGTATCTATACTCGAGCGGGAGCTGTTTTTT
>NA|TRBV15|TRBJ2-1|16|TRBD1
CATSRDGTGRYNEQFF
TGTGCCACCAGCAGAGATGGGACAGGGCGGTACAATGAGCAGTTCTTC
>NA|TRBV3-1/TRBV3-2|TRBJ1-6|13|NA
CASSQVQGSPLHF
TGTGCCAGCAGCCAAGTTCAGGGTTCACCCCTCCACTTT
>NA|TRBV3-1/TRBV3-2|TRBJ2-7|14|NA
CASSQVTPSYEQYF
TGTGCCAGCAGCCAAGTAACTCCTTCCTACGAGCAGTACTTC
>NA|TRBV27|TRBJ2-7|17|NA
CASSSRREGGPSYEQYF
TGTGCCAGCAGTTCCCGGAGGGAGGGGGGGCCGTCCTACGAGCAGTACTTC
>NA|TRBV7-3|TRBJ2-1|15|NA
CASSLYDTSYNEQFF
TGTGCCAGCAGCTTATACGACACCTCCTACAATGAGCAGTTCTTC
>NA|TRBV10-1|TRBJ2-1|14|TRBD2
CASSETSGRREQFF
TGCGCCAGCAGTGAAACTAGCGGGAGACGGGAGCAGTTCTTC
>NA|TRBV6-1|TRBJ1-1|13|NA
CASSEVRNTEAFF
TGTGCCAGCAGTGAAGTCAGGAACACTGAAGCTTTCTTT
>NA|TRBV3-1/TRBV3-2|TRBJ2-7|15|NA
CASSPQASGSYEQYF
TGTGCCAGCAGCCCCCAGGCGAGCGGGTCCTACGAGCAGTACTTC
>few|TRBV6-2/TRBV6-3|TRBJ1-5|13|NA
CASSDTGYQPQHF
TGTGCCAGCAGTGATACAGGCTATCAGCCCCAGCATTTT
>NA|TRBV7-6|TRBJ2-7|15|TRBD1
CASSLGGQGVYEQYF
TGTGCCAGCAGCTTAGGAGGACAGGGGGTCTACGAGCAGTACTTC
>NA|TRBV11-2|TRBJ1-2|12|NA
CASSLDPGGYTF
TGTGCCAGCAGCTTAGATCCGGGTGGCTACACCTTC
>NA|TRBV6-5|TRBJ1-1|14|NA
CASVTASRATEAFF
TGTGCCAGCGTAACGGCGTCCAGGGCGACTGAAGCTTTCTTT
>NA|TRBV6-5|TRBJ1-2|14|TRBD1
CATTPWDRAYGYTF
TGTGCCACCACCCCCTGGGACAGAGCCTATGGCTACACCTTC
>NA|TRBV5-6|TRBJ1-4|13|NA
CASSSVSVPKLFF
TGTGCCAGCAGCTCCGTATCGGTTCCGAAACTGTTTTTT
>NA|TRBV29-1|TRBJ1-5|13|NA
CSVEQGYNQPQHF
TGCAGCGTTGAACAGGGTTACAATCAGCCCCAGCATTTT
>NA|TRBV5-8|TRBJ2-5|15|NA
CASSLAIAAQETQYF
TGTGCCAGCAGCTTGGCCATAGCAGCTCAAGAGACCCAGTACTTC
>NA|TRBV27|TRBJ2-7|16|TRBD2
CASSPAGTRNLYEQYF
TGTGCCAGCAGCCCAGCGGGGACTAGAAACCTCTACGAGCAGTACTTC
>once|TRBV6-5|TRBJ1-6|16|NA
CASSYSRSADNSPLHF
TGTGCCAGCAGTTATTCGAGGTCCGCAGATAATTCACCCCTCCACTTT
>NA|TRBV7-6|TRBJ2-2|15|NA
CASSYVSEGAGELFF
TGTGCCAGCAGCTACGTAAGCGAGGGCGCCGGGGAGCTGTTTTTT
>NA|TRBV6-5|TRBJ2-7|13|TRBD1
CASLDRGLREQYF
TGTGCCAGCCTAGACAGGGGGCTAAGAGAGCAGTACTTC
>NA|TRBV5-1|TRBJ1-1|14|TRBD1
CASSFGQGPTEAFF
TGCGCCAGCAGCTTCGGACAGGGGCCCACTGAAGCTTTCTTT
>NA|TRBV7-8|TRBJ1-5|14|NA
CASSPRRPDQPQHF
TGTGCCAGCAGCCCGCGTCGCCCTGATCAGCCCCAGCATTTT
>NA|TRBV6-5|TRBJ1-5|15|NA
CASSKDGDTNQPQHF
TGTGCCAGCAGTAAGGACGGGGATACCAATCAGCCCCAGCATTTT
>few|TRBV5-4|TRBJ2-1|14|TRBD2
CASSLEREGYEQFF
TGTGCCAGCAGCTTGGAGCGGGAGGGCTATGAGCAGTTCTTC
>NA|TRBV30|TRBJ1-3|11|NA
CAWSISDTIYF
TGTGCCTGGAGTATCAGTGACACCATATATTTT
>NA|TRBV29-1|TRBJ1-2|11|NA
CSVEEGRGYTF
TGCAGCGTTGAGGAGGGCCGTGGCTACACCTTC
>NA|TRBV10-3|TRBJ2-7|14|NA
CAISESSSSYEQYF
TGTGCCATCAGTGAGTCGTCTAGCTCCTACGAGCAGTACTTC
>NA|TRBV4-1|TRBJ1-1|13|NA
CASSRLRDTEAFF
TGCGCCAGCAGCCGCTTGAGGGACACTGAAGCTTTCTTT
>NA|TRBV2|TRBJ1-2|15|NA
CASSEVGRGRGGYTF
TGTGCCAGCAGTGAGGTCGGCAGGGGAAGGGGAGGCTACACCTTC
>NA|TRBV9|TRBJ2-3|15|TRBD1
CASSVGQGSGDTQYF
TGTGCCAGCAGCGTAGGACAGGGGTCCGGAGATACGCAGTATTTT
>NA|TRBV6-1|TRBJ1-1|14|NA
CASSERDSNTEAFF
TGTGCCAGCAGTGAACGTGACAGTAACACTGAAGCTTTCTTT
>NA|TRBV18|TRBJ1-3|16|NA
CASSQTQLSSGNTIYF
TGTGCCAGCTCACAGACACAGCTTAGCTCTGGAAACACCATATATTTT
>NA|TRBV3-1/TRBV3-2|TRBJ2-1|16|TRBD2
CASSQSSGGLYNEQFF
TGTGCCAGCAGCCAGTCCAGCGGGGGACTCTACAATGAGCAGTTCTTC
>NA|TRBV9|TRBJ2-1|18|TRBD2
CASSPHPSGTSGRTEQFF
TGTGCCAGCAGCCCCCATCCGTCGGGGACTAGCGGGAGAACCGAGCAGTTCTTC
>NA|TRBV2|TRBJ1-5|12|NA
CASRLGSQPQHF
TGTGCCAGCAGACTAGGGAGCCAGCCCCAGCATTTT
>NA|TRBV28|TRBJ1-5|16|NA
CASRGRRGNSNQPQHF
TGTGCCAGCAGGGGCCGACGGGGGAATAGCAATCAGCCCCAGCATTTT
>NA|TRBV18|TRBJ1-3|16|NA
CASSQADTSSGNTIYF
TGTGCCAGCTCCCAAGCCGACACGAGCTCTGGAAACACCATATATTTT
>NA|TRBV19|TRBJ2-3|13|NA
CASSMVVPDTQYF
TGTGCCAGTAGTATGGTAGTACCAGATACGCAGTATTTT